This entry lists 24 T cell receptor beta chains sequenced from one sample in a study of CD8 T cells in ankylosing spondylitis. One entry per CDR3 protein results from TCRdb running MiXCR on the 5' RACE reads. Among fewer than 200,000 distinct CDR3 sequences listed, 15% to 20% were seen once. The sequencing sample was made of blood, either unsorted or a sorted T cell fraction (not recorded which). The receptors were gathered from a male donor aged 10-30 years with ankylosing spondylitis or in good health (not recorded which).

This sequence joins TRBV15 and TRBJ2-1; perhaps D is TRBD1 or TRBD2 (5 bases each). The CDR3 is 17 amino acids. Germline CDR1 reads LNHNV; CDR2 reads YYDKDF (reference sequence). The V end lost 1 base, the J end lost 4 bases, and 17 bases lay between the germline ends. For the CDR3, the DNA is TGTGCCACCAGCAGAGGGAAGGGGTCGGGGCGATACAATGAGCAGTTCTTC. It is translated as CATSRGKGSGRYNEQFF.

The V and J genes are TRBV20-1 and TRBJ2-3; D remains ambiguous. The CDR3 runs to 11 residues. Germline CDR1 DFQATT, CDR2 SNEGSKA (reference sequence). V dropped 3 bases and J dropped 5 bases, with 6 bases sitting between them. CDR3 coding DNA: TGCAGTGCTAGCCTAGTAGATACGCAGTATTTT. It codes for CSASLVDTQYF.

This clonotype was picked up many times. This rearrangement joins TRBV7-8 to TRBJ2-7, with 7 bases that match TRBD1. Looked up from germline, CDR1 is SGHVS and CDR2 is FQNEAQ. This CDR3 region has 15 residues. V lost 2 bases and J lost 1; bases outside the gene matches: 5. CDR3 in DNA: TGTGCCAGCAGCTTAACGACAGGGAAGTCCTACGAGCAGTACGTC. This translates into CASSLTTGKSYEQYV.

The chain links TRBV27 to TRBJ2-1; D is perhaps TRBD1 (5 bases). The germline V gene has CDR1 MNHEY and CDR2 SMNVEV (reference sequence). The CDR3 contains 17 residues. Trimming pared 4 bases from V and 0 bases from J, leaving 16 bases between. The chain's CDR3 is CASSWPGPSGSYNEQFF. The CDR3 nucleotides read TGTGCCAGCAGTTGGCCAGGGCCGTCCGGCTCCTACAATGAGCAGTTCTTC.

This clonotype was observed many times. This chain uses TRBV7-2 with TRBJ1-5; 7 bases are shared with TRBD1. Germline CDR1 is SGHTA and CDR2 is FQGNSA. Trimming took 4 bases from V and 4 from J; bases not matched to a gene: 4. CDR3 length: 14 residues. CDR3 DNA: TGTGCCAGCAGCTCGGACAGGCCAAATCAGCCCCAGCATTTT. It yields the protein CASSSDRPNQPQHF.

This clonotype showed up many times. The V gene is TRBV12-3 or TRBV12-4, the J gene TRBJ1-1; D remains ambiguous. The CDR3 covers 13 residues. The V and J ends lost 3 bases and 6 bases respectively, with 11 bases between them. As DNA, the CDR3 is TGTGCCAGCAGTTTTGGCAGAAATGCTGAAGCTTTCTTT. It encodes CASSFGRNAEAFF.

This clonotype has at least ten counts. The V gene is TRBV5-1, the J gene TRBJ1-1; perhaps TRBD1 as D (6 bases). V lost 0 bases to trimming and J lost 5 bases, with 11 bases between them. This CDR3 has 14 amino acids. Germline CDR1 reads SGHRS; CDR2 reads YFSETQ. CDR3: CASSLVGGSTEAFF. As DNA, the CDR3 is TGCGCCAGCAGCTTGGTAGGGGGATCAACTGAAGCTTTCTTT.

This clonotype has a count of ten or more. This chain links TRBV27 with TRBJ1-1; the D gene is possibly TRBD1 (6 bases). The germline V and J ends were trimmed by 5 bases and 4 bases, with 14 bases remaining between them. The CDR3 spans 14 residues. The V gene's germline CDR1 is MNHEY and CDR2 SMNVEV (reference sequence). CDR3 DNA: TGTGCCAGCAGTATCACGACAGGCGGCACTGAAGCTTTCTTT. Protein: CASSITTGGTEAFF.

In this sample, this clonotype turned up many times. The V gene is TRBV20-1, the J gene TRBJ1-4, with TRBD1 as a possible D gene (5 bases). This CDR3 has 13 residues. V lost 2 bases and J lost 8, with 12 bases in between. Germline lookup yields CDR1 DFQATT and CDR2 SNEGSKA (reference sequence). CDR3 loop: CSARSGREEKLFF. CDR3 nucleotides: TGCAGTGCTAGATCGGGGCGCGAAGAAAAACTGTTTTTT.

This clonotype was seen many times. This rearrangement joins TRBV20-1 to TRBJ1-4; D gene unclear. This CDR3 comprises 12 residues. Trimming pared 7 bases from V and 5 bases from J, leaving 11 bases between. The V gene's germline CDR1 is DFQATT and CDR2 SNEGSKA (reference sequence). CDR3 sequence: CSGTSPNEKLFF. CDR3 sequence (DNA): TGCAGTGGGACCTCACCGAATGAAAAACTGTTTTTT.

This clonotype was seen ten or more times. This sequence joins TRBV29-1 and TRBJ2-1, with TRBD2 as a possible D gene (6 bases). Germline V gene data show CDR1 as SQVTM and CDR2 as ANQGSEA. This CDR3 contains 13 residues. The V end lost 5 bases, the J end lost 7 bases, and 15 bases lay between the germline ends. The CDR3 nucleotides are TGCAGCGTTCATGTAGCGGAGCAGAATGAGCAGTTCTTC. It specifies CSVHVAEQNEQFF.

This clonotype was picked up many times. J is TRBJ2-4 and V is TRBV4-3, with a weak D call TRBD2 (6 bases). The CDR3 runs to 14 residues. Per the germline V gene, CDR1 is LGHNA and CDR2 is YSLEER. With 4 bases removed from V and 5 bases from J, the gap between germline ends came to 12 bases. The CDR3 loop is CASSPRGGQNIQYF. CDR3 DNA: TGCGCCAGCAGCCCCCGCGGAGGGCAAAACATTCAGTACTTC.

The sample holds many counts of this clonotype. This sequence joins TRBV10-3 and TRBJ2-7; D is unresolved. This CDR3 is 15 amino acids long. CDR1 and CDR2 (germline): ENHRY, SYGVKD. The germline V and J ends were trimmed by 5 bases and 3 bases, with 17 bases remaining between them. The CDR3 is CAISTSDQVNYEQYF. The CDR3, as DNA: TGTGCCATCAGTACCAGTGATCAGGTAAACTACGAGCAGTACTTC.

This rearrangement joins TRBV4-3 to TRBJ2-2; D is possibly TRBD1 (7 bases). V lost 0 bases, J lost 6 bases, and 11 bases lay in between. This CDR3 has 15 residues. The germline gives CDR1 LGHNA, CDR2 YSLEER. The CDR3 nucleotides read TGCGCCAGCAGCCAAGAGGACAGGAGGGCCGGGGAGCTGTTTTTT. It codes for CASSQEDRRAGELFF.

This clonotype was detected ten times or more. J is TRBJ2-1 and V is TRBV6-2 or TRBV6-3, with 10 bases identical to TRBD2. The CDR3 is 16 residues long. The V gene's germline CDR1 is MNHEY and CDR2 SVGEGT. With 0 bases clipped from V and 4 bases from J, the junction kept 3 bases outside the gene matches. CDR3 nucleotide sequence: TGTGCCAGCAGTTACTCGCTAGCGGGGGCTTACAATGAGCAGTTCTTC. Translated: CASSYSLAGAYNEQFF.

This clonotype was observed many times. V gene TRBV20-1 combines with J gene TRBJ2-3; 8 nucleotides agree with TRBD2. This CDR3 is built from 16 residues. CDR1 is DFQATT and CDR2 is SNEGSKA in the germline V gene (reference sequence). V lost 0 bases to trimming and J lost 6 bases; unmatched junction nucleotides: 11. In DNA, the CDR3 is TGCAGTGCTAGAGATTCTAGCGGGTTAGATTGGGATACGCAGTATTTT. Translation gives CSARDSSGLDWDTQYF.

This clonotype was seen ten or more times. At one end, the junction sequence differs from germline, possibly due to a read error. The V call is TRBV20-1, the J call TRBJ2-7; no clear D gene. The CDR3 extends over 16 amino acids. Germline V gene data show CDR1 as DFQATT and CDR2 as SNEGSKA (reference sequence). This CDR3 is CSARMIKVARSHEQYF. CDR3 bases: TGCAGTGCTAGGATGATAAAGGTGGCTCGCTCCCACGAGCAGTACTTC.

J is TRBJ1-1 and V is TRBV20-1; a weak D match, TRBD1 (6 bases). The CDR3 has 14 amino acids. From germline, CDR1 is DFQATT and CDR2 SNEGSKA (reference sequence). V was shortened by 1 base and J by 3 bases, with 12 bases between the two germline ends. The DNA for the CDR3 is TGCAGTGCTAGAGGGGGGGGCTGGGACACTGAAGCTTTCTTT. This encodes CSARGGGWDTEAFF.

This clonotype was picked up many times. The chain links TRBV20-1 to TRBJ1-1; D uncertain. The germline V gene encodes CDR1 DFQATT and CDR2 SNEGSKA (reference sequence). This CDR3 has 10 amino acids. V shed 7 bases and J shed 1 base, with 4 bases lying between them. The CDR3 DNA sequence: TGCAGTGTGGGGAACACTGAAGCTTTCTTT. The encoded protein is CSVGNTEAFF.

This clonotype was observed at least ten times. The V call is TRBV29-1, the J call TRBJ2-7, with 9 bases fitting TRBD2. Germline V gene data show CDR1 as SQVTM and CDR2 as ANQGSEA. CDR3 size: 9 residues. CDR3 nucleotides: TGCAGCGTCCGACTAGCGGATTCGGTC. Protein product: CSVRLADSV.

This clonotype was detected ten times or more. The chain links TRBV6-6 to TRBJ2-7, with D uncertain. Trimming left V 9 bases short and J 4 bases short, with 37 bases between. The CDR3 loop spans 20 amino acids. The germline gives CDR1 MNHNY, CDR2 SVGAGI (reference sequence). For the CDR3, the DNA is TGTGCCAGTTCTCAAAGGGCATTAGAGTTCAAAGGGTCAGTCAGGTACGAGCAGTACGTC. Protein product: CASSQRALEFKGSVRYEQYV.

This clonotype has at least ten counts. V is TRBV7-2 and J is TRBJ2-3; possibly TRBD2 for D (5 bases). The CDR3 loop spans 13 amino acids. Per the germline V gene, CDR1 is SGHTA and CDR2 is FQGNSA. Trimming took 3 bases from V and 6 from J, leaving 10 bases between them. This CDR3 is CASSFLGADTQYF. The CDR3 coding sequence is TGTGCCAGCAGCTTCTTGGGAGCTGATACGCAGTATTTT.

This clonotype showed up many times. The CDR3 loop is CASSLQQGTYNEQFF. DNA of the CDR3: TGCGCCAGCAGCTTGCAGCAGGGGACGTACAATGAGCAGTTCTTC. V is TRBV5-1 and J is TRBJ2-1; D possibly corresponds to TRBD1 (6 bases). CDR3 size: 15 residues. Trimming removed 1 base from V and 4 bases from J, with 12 bases in between. Germline V CDR1 and CDR2: SGHRS, YFSETQ.

This clonotype appeared many times. V usage is TRBV29-1 and J usage is TRBJ2-5; 8 nucleotides agree with TRBD1. The CDR3 is 14 amino acids. J lost 7 bases, V lost 5 bases, and 12 bases had no gene match. Germline V lookup: CDR1 SQVTM, CDR2 ANQGSEA. The CDR3 protein is CSVTPGTGEVTQYF. For the CDR3, the DNA is TGCAGCGTTACACCCGGGACAGGCGAGGTGACCCAGTACTTC.